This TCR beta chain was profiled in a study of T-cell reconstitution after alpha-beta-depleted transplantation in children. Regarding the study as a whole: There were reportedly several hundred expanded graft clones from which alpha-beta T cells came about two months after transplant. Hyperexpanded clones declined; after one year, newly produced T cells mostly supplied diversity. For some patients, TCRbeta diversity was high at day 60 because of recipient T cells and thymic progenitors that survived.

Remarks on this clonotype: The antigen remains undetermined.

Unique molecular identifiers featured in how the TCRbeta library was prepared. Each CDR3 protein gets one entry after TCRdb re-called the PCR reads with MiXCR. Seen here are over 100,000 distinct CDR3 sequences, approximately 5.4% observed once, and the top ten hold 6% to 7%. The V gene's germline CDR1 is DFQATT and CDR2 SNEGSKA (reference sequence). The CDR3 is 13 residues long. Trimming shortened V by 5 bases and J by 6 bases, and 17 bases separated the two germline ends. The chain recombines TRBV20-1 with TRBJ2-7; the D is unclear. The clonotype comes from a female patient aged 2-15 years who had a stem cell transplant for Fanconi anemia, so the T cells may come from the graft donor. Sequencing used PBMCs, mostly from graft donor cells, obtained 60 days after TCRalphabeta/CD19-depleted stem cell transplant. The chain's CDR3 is CSASPARPSEQYF. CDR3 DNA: TGCAGTGCTTCCCCGGCCCGTCCCTCCGAGCAGTACTTC.